The rows below give T cell receptor beta chains drawn from one sample of a study of blood T cell repertoires in COVID-19. Data came from immunoSEQ multiplex PCR; TCRdb stores just in-frame clones and leaves some out. The sample shows approximately 180,000 clones, 85% to 90% of them seen only once. The source material was peripheral blood. Receptors were obtained from a man aged 35 to 55 with active or convalescent COVID-19. The CDR3 runs from the conserved cysteine through the conserved F or W. Each record gives: D gene, clone size, V gene, J gene, CDR3 protein, CDR3 DNA. D genes are given only for firm matches. Only some rows state a clone size, as once, few, many or a class for expanded clones.

d_gene: TRBD1; abundance: NA; v_gene: TRBV7-2; j_gene: TRBJ2-7; CDR3aa: CASSSSPGTGIASYEQYF; CDR3nt: TGTGCCAGCAGCTCAAGTCCCGGGACAGGGATTGCCTCCTACGAGCAGTACTTC
d_gene: TRBD2; abundance: once; v_gene: TRBV6-6; j_gene: TRBJ2-3; CDR3aa: CASTLAGASQDTQYF; CDR3nt: TGTGCCAGCACACTAGCGGGGGCCTCCCAAGATACGCAGTATTTT
d_gene: TRBD1; abundance: NA; v_gene: TRBV19; j_gene: TRBJ1-5; CDR3aa: CASSIGQGRDQPQHF; CDR3nt: TGTGCCAGTAGTATAGGACAGGGGAGGGATCAGCCCCAGCATTTT
d_gene: TRBD1; abundance: NA; v_gene: TRBV30; j_gene: TRBJ2-2; CDR3aa: CACWNRGNTGELFF; CDR3nt: TGTGCCTGTTGGAACAGGGGGAACACCGGGGAGCTGTTTTTT
d_gene: TRBD1; abundance: NA; v_gene: TRBV15; j_gene: TRBJ1-4; CDR3aa: CATSRDTGGYNEKLFF; CDR3nt: TGTGCCACCAGCAGAGATACAGGGGGCTATAATGAAAAACTGTTTTTT
d_gene: TRBD2; abundance: NA; v_gene: TRBV10-3; j_gene: TRBJ2-2; CDR3aa: CAIRPSGNTGELFF; CDR3nt: TGTGCCATCAGGCCTAGCGGGAACACCGGGGAGCTGTTTTTT
d_gene: NA; abundance: NA; v_gene: TRBV6-5; j_gene: TRBJ2-6; CDR3aa: CASTPGGSGANVLTF; CDR3nt: TGTGCCAGCACTCCCGGGGGATCGGGGGCCAACGTCCTGACTTTC
d_gene: NA; abundance: NA; v_gene: TRBV10-1; j_gene: TRBJ2-5; CDR3aa: CASKIENRGIAETQYF; CDR3nt: TGCGCCAGCAAGATCGAAAATCGGGGGATTGCGGAGACCCAGTACTTC
d_gene: TRBD1; abundance: NA; v_gene: TRBV19; j_gene: TRBJ1-1; CDR3aa: CASSIRQGVMLGMNTEAFF; CDR3nt: TGTGCCAGTAGTATCCGACAGGGGGTTATGTTAGGCATGAACACTGAAGCTTTCTTT
d_gene: NA; abundance: NA; v_gene: TRBV7-6; j_gene: TRBJ2-7; CDR3aa: CASSLGLADEQYF; CDR3nt: TGTGCCAGCAGCTTAGGACTCGCGGACGAGCAGTACTTC
d_gene: TRBD1; abundance: NA; v_gene: TRBV19; j_gene: TRBJ1-1; CDR3aa: CASSPRQGWNTEAFF; CDR3nt: TGTGCCAGTAGTCCTCGACAGGGGTGGAACACTGAAGCTTTCTTT
d_gene: NA; abundance: NA; v_gene: TRBV3-1/TRBV3-2; j_gene: TRBJ2-7; CDR3aa: CASSQGSFGGRSYEQYF; CDR3nt: TGTGCCAGCAGCCAAGGTAGCTTCGGGGGTAGGTCCTACGAGCAGTACTTC
d_gene: NA; abundance: NA; v_gene: TRBV6-5; j_gene: TRBJ1-1; CDR3aa: CASSSASTGGTEAFF; CDR3nt: TGTGCCAGCAGTTCGGCCAGTACAGGTGGCACTGAAGCTTTCTTT
d_gene: TRBD2; abundance: NA; v_gene: TRBV13; j_gene: TRBJ2-1; CDR3aa: CASSLGGTSGSSYNEQFF; CDR3nt: TGTGCCAGCAGCTTAGGCGGGACTAGCGGAAGTTCCTACAATGAGCAGTTCTTC
d_gene: NA; abundance: NA; v_gene: TRBV28; j_gene: TRBJ1-5; CDR3aa: CASRVGSQPQHF; CDR3nt: TGTGCCAGCAGGGTAGGGAGTCAGCCCCAGCATTTT
d_gene: TRBD1; abundance: NA; v_gene: TRBV5-1; j_gene: TRBJ2-3; CDR3aa: CASSFGDRDTDTQYF; CDR3nt: TGCGCCAGCAGCTTTGGGGACAGGGACACAGATACGCAGTATTTT
d_gene: TRBD2; abundance: NA; v_gene: TRBV3-1/TRBV3-2; j_gene: TRBJ2-1; CDR3aa: CASSQSSGGAYNEQFF; CDR3nt: TGTGCCAGCAGCCAATCTAGCGGGGGGGCCTACAATGAGCAGTTCTTC
d_gene: NA; abundance: NA; v_gene: TRBV28; j_gene: TRBJ1-2; CDR3aa: CASSLGLGYGYTF; CDR3nt: TGTGCCAGCAGTTTAGGACTGGGCTATGGCTACACCTTC
d_gene: NA; abundance: NA; v_gene: TRBV6-1; j_gene: TRBJ1-5; CDR3aa: CASSERQGGQPQHF; CDR3nt: TGTGCCAGCAGTGAACGTCAGGGAGGTCAGCCCCAGCATTTT
d_gene: TRBD1; abundance: NA; v_gene: TRBV27; j_gene: TRBJ1-6; CDR3aa: CASSSPGQGNSPLHF; CDR3nt: TGTGCCAGCAGCTCGCCCGGACAGGGGAATTCACCCCTCCACTTT